This T cell receptor delta chain is from a study of Vδ1+ human thymocytes. Alphabeta T cells were depleted, then CD3+ Vdelta1+ Vdelta2- thymocytes were FACS-sorted. Notes on this clone: The target antigen is unknown.

Germline assignment: CDR1 TSWWSYY and CDR2 QGS. Trimming removed 3 bases from V and 0 bases from J, with 29 bases in between. The CDR3 consists of 21 residues. Extracted RNA was reverse transcribed into cDNA. CDR3 amplicons came from multiplex PCR with pooled V-gene forward and constant-region reverse primers. TCRdb re-processed the multiplex PCR reads via CATT. This table holds 80,000 or so delta-chain clones, around 34% found once. The study's findings and limits: Thymic TRG and TRD repertoires appeared highly polyclonal, with Gaussian CDR3 length distributions.

The specimen was Vdelta1+ gamma-delta thymocytes from the thymus. The subset was: FACS-sorted CD3+ TCRalphabeta- TCRVdelta1+ TCRVdelta2- thymocytes. The chain uses TRDV1 and TRDJ1; possibly TRDD3 for D (6 bases). The receptor was derived from a boy younger than two who had congenital heart surgery. This CDR3 is CALGDKPPGDPFGPYTDKLIF. The CDR3 region has the DNA TGTGCTCTTGGGGATAAGCCGCCTGGGGACCCATTCGGTCCGTACACCGATAAACTCATCTTT.